This is a list of T cell receptor beta chains from one sample in a study of radiotherapy plus CTLA-4 blockade in lung cancer. Profiled with immunoSEQ multiplex PCR; TCRdb holds only in-frame clones, not every one. The table includes fewer than 100,000 clones, approximately 84% detected once. The source was peripheral blood, collected from a patient treated with radiotherapy plus ipilimumab. The receptor source for this set is a human donor with non-small cell lung cancer who had stable disease on radiotherapy plus ipilimumab. The CDR3 runs from the conserved cysteine through the conserved F or W. D genes are given only for firm matches. Not every row has a clone size; where given, it reads once, few, many or a size class.

15,TRBJ2-3,NA,NA,TRBV19,CASSLMPGASDTQYF,TGTGCCAGTAGTCTTATGCCGGGGGCTTCAGATACGCAGTATTTT
14,TRBJ1-1,NA,NA,TRBV10-3,CAISSTGMNTEAFF,TGTGCCATCAGCTCGACTGGTATGAACACTGAAGCTTTCTTT
14,TRBJ2-5,NA,NA,TRBV5-4,CASSWLGLQETQYF,TGTGCCAGCAGCTGGCTGGGTCTTCAAGAGACCCAGTACTTC
15,TRBJ1-5,NA,NA,TRBV9,CASSVDGGDNQPQHF,TGTGCCAGCAGCGTAGATGGAGGGGACAATCAGCCCCAGCATTTT
16,TRBJ2-7,NA,TRBD2,TRBV4-1,CASSQIPSGGGYEQYF,TGCGCCAGCAGCCAGATCCCTAGCGGAGGTGGCTACGAGCAGTACTTC
13,TRBJ2-5,NA,NA,TRBV28,CASRGGGRETQYF,TGTGCCTCAAGGGGGGGCGGTCGGGAGACCCAGTACTTC
15,TRBJ2-1,once,NA,TRBV19,CASSISGSSYNEQFF,TGTGCCAGTAGTATATCGGGGAGCTCCTACAATGAGCAGTTCTTC
16,TRBJ1-2,NA,NA,TRBV9,CASSGHTGNINYGYTF,TGTGCCAGCAGCGGTCACACAGGGAACATTAACTATGGCTACACCTTC
14,TRBJ2-1,NA,TRBD2,TRBV27,CASSLGTSRNEQFF,TGTGCCAGCAGTTTGGGGACTAGTAGGAATGAGCAGTTCTTC
16,TRBJ2-5,NA,TRBD1,TRBV28,CASSLLGRTGRETQYF,TGTGCCAGCAGTTTATTGGGCCGGACAGGGAGGGAGACCCAGTACTTC
13,TRBJ1-6,NA,NA,TRBV6-5,CASSQQGNSPLHF,TGTGCCAGCAGTCAGCAGGGGAATTCACCCCTCCACTTT
13,TRBJ1-6,NA,NA,TRBV15,CATSRLGNSPLHF,TGTGCCACCAGCAGGCTGGGGAATTCACCCCTCCACTTT
15,TRBJ1-1,NA,NA,TRBV9,CASSVDSRENTEAFF,TGTGCCAGCAGCGTAGATAGCAGGGAGAACACTGAAGCTTTCTTT
18,TRBJ2-4,NA,TRBD1,TRBV30,CAWSYPLGQKTSRNIQYF,TGTGCCTGGAGCTACCCTCTGGGACAGAAAACCTCCAGGAACATTCAGTACTTC
13,TRBJ2-3,NA,NA,TRBV6-7,CARRKGVTDTQYF,TGTGCCAGGAGGAAAGGGGTGACAGATACGCAGTATTTT
15,TRBJ1-2,NA,TRBD1,TRBV25-1,CASSEFPGTGAGYTF,TGTGCCAGCAGTGAATTCCCCGGGACAGGAGCTGGCTACACCTTC
15,TRBJ2-4,NA,TRBD1,TRBV5-1,CASSLMTGDANIQYF,TGCGCCAGCAGCTTGATGACAGGGGACGCAAACATTCAGTACTTC
17,TRBJ2-3,NA,NA,TRBV18,CASTPLRRTSINDTQYF,TGTGCCAGCACCCCCCTTCGGAGGACATCTATCAATGATACGCAGTATTTT
16,TRBJ2-1,NA,NA,TRBV28,CASRTRLGAHWNEQFF,TGTGCCAGCAGGACTCGCCTAGGAGCGCATTGGAATGAGCAGTTCTTC
14,TRBJ2-7,NA,TRBD2,TRBV28,CASSFGTSGYEQYF,TGTGCCAGCAGTTTCGGGACTAGCGGCTACGAGCAGTACTTC
15,TRBJ1-6,NA,NA,TRBV27,CASREGWAGNSPLHF,TGTGCCAGCAGAGAAGGGTGGGCAGGAAATTCACCCCTCCACTTT
13,TRBJ2-7,NA,NA,TRBV11-3,CASSLVRGYEQYF,TGTGCCAGCAGCTTAGTCAGGGGCTACGAGCAGTACTTC
13,TRBJ2-3,NA,NA,TRBV10-3,CAIRGESTDTQYF,TGTGCCATCCGCGGGGAAAGCACAGATACGCAGTATTTT
15,TRBJ2-7,few,TRBD1,TRBV6-6,CASSSPGTGAYEQYF,TGTGCCAGCAGTTCCCCCGGGACAGGGGCCTACGAGCAGTACTTC
16,TRBJ2-3,NA,TRBD2,TRBV2,CASSEALALRTDTQYF,TGTGCCAGCAGTGAAGCACTAGCGCTTCGCACAGATACGCAGTATTTT
14,TRBJ2-7,NA,NA,TRBV6-5,CASSGLGISYEQYF,TGTGCCAGCAGTGGCTTGGGGATCTCCTACGAGCAGTACTTC
13,TRBJ2-7,NA,NA,TRBV7-2,CASSLWGRSEQYF,TGTGCCAGCAGCTTATGGGGGAGGTCTGAGCAGTACTTC
15,TRBJ2-3,NA,NA,TRBV7-2,CASSGTRSATDTQYF,TGTGCCAGCAGCGGAACTAGGAGTGCCACAGATACGCAGTATTTT
15,TRBJ2-3,NA,TRBD2,TRBV7-6,CASSPWTSGTDTQYF,TGTGCCAGCAGCCCGTGGACTAGCGGCACAGATACGCAGTATTTT
12,TRBJ2-7,NA,NA,TRBV6-6,CASSYARQEQYF,TGTGCCAGCAGTTACGCTAGGCAAGAGCAGTACTTC
15,TRBJ1-2,few,NA,TRBV6-6,CASSRGLEAHYGYTF,TGTGCCAGCAGTAGAGGGCTTGAGGCACACTATGGCTACACCTTC
14,TRBJ1-6,NA,NA,TRBV14,CASSQRTGNSPLHF,TGTGCCAGCAGCCAAAGGACGGGTAATTCACCCCTCCACTTT
15,TRBJ1-4,NA,TRBD1,TRBV27,CASSPAGGADEKLFF,TGTGCCAGCAGTCCTGCAGGGGGGGCGGATGAAAAACTGTTTTTT
11,TRBJ2-5,NA,NA,TRBV2,CASSLTETQYF,TGTGCCAGCAGTCTTACCGAGACCCAGTACTTC
12,TRBJ2-1,NA,NA,TRBV29-1,CSVAGWGNEQFF,TGCAGCGTCGCCGGGTGGGGGAATGAGCAGTTCTTC
14,TRBJ2-3,once,NA,TRBV27,CASSLTLLTDTQYF,TGTGCCAGCAGTTTAACCCTACTCACAGATACGCAGTATTTT
13,TRBJ2-5,NA,NA,TRBV30,CAWSVGLKETQYF,TGTGCCTGGAGTGTAGGGCTAAAAGAGACCCAGTACTTC
16,TRBJ1-5,NA,TRBD1,TRBV2,CASREGGRRSNQPQHF,TGTGCCAGCAGAGAAGGGGGCCGTAGGAGCAATCAGCCCCAGCATTTT
16,TRBJ1-6,NA,NA,TRBV5-6,CASSLVEGHYNSPLHF,TGTGCCAGCAGCTTGGTGGAGGGACACTATAATTCACCCCTCCACTTT
17,TRBJ2-1,few,NA,TRBV11-3,CASSLEATGGSYNEQFF,TGTGCCAGCAGCTTAGAGGCGACAGGCGGCTCCTACAATGAGCAGTTCTTC
14,TRBJ2-7,NA,NA,TRBV5-1,CASRDSFFSYEQYF,TGCGCCAGCAGGGACAGCTTCTTCTCCTACGAGCAGTACTTC
13,TRBJ2-7,NA,NA,TRBV7-9,CASSPSDGYEQYF,TGTGCCAGCAGCCCATCGGACGGATACGAGCAGTACTTC
13,TRBJ1-2,once,NA,TRBV6-6,CASSYLQGDGYTF,TGTGCCAGCAGTTACTTACAGGGTGATGGCTACACCTTC
15,TRBJ2-2,once,NA,TRBV19,CASTPLRVNTGELFF,TGTGCCAGTACCCCTCTTCGGGTGAACACCGGGGAGCTGTTTTTT
13,TRBJ1-4,NA,NA,TRBV23-1,CASKGPRLEKLFF,TGCGCCAGCAAGGGACCTCGATTAGAAAAACTGTTTTTT
15,TRBJ2-3,NA,TRBD2,TRBV18,CASSLSSGRTDTQYF,TGTGCCAGCTCACTATCTAGCGGGAGAACAGATACGCAGTATTTT
11,TRBJ1-4,once,NA,TRBV20-1,CSALDDPRLFF,TGCAGTGCGTTAGACGACCCCCGGCTGTTTTTT
15,TRBJ2-1,few,NA,TRBV9,CASSAQFSPYNEQFF,TGTGCCAGCAGCGCACAGTTTTCTCCCTACAATGAGCAGTTCTTC